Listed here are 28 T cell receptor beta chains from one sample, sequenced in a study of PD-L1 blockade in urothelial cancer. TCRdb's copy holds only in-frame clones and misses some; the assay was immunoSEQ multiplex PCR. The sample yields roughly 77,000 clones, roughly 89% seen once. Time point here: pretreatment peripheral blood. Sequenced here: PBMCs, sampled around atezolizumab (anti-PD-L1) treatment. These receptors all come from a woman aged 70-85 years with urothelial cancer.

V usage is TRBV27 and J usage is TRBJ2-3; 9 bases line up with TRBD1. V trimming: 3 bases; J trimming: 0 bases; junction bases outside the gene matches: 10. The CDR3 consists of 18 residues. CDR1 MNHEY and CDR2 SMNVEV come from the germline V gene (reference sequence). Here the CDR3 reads CASSFIPPGQGSTDTQYF. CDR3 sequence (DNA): TGTGCCAGCAGTTTCATACCCCCGGGACAGGGAAGCACAGATACGCAGTATTTT.

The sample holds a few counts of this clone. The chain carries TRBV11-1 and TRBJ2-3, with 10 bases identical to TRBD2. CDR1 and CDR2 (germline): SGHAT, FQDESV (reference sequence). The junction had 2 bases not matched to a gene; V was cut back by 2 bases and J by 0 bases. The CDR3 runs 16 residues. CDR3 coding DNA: TGTGCCAGCAGCTTAAGCGGGAGGGAGAGCACAGATACGCAGTATTTT. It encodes CASSLSGRESTDTQYF.

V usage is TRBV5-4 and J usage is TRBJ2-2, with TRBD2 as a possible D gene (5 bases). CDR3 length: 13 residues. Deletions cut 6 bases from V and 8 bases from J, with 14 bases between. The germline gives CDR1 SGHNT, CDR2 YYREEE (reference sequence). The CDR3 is CASTHPSRGELFF. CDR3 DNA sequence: TGTGCCAGCACCCATCCTAGCAGGGGGGAGCTGTTTTTT. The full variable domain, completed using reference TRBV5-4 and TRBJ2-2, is ETGVTQSPTHLIKTRGQQVTLRCSSQSGHNTVSWYQQALGQGPQFIFQYYREEENGRGNFPPRFSGLQFPNYSSELNVNALELDDSALYLCASTHPSRGELFFGEGSRLTVL.

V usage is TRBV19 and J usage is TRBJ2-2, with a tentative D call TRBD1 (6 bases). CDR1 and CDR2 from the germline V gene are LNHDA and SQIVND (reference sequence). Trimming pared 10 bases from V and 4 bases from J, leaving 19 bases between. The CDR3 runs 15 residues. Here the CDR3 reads CATLQQGPVTGELFF. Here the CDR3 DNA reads TGTGCCACCCTTCAGCAGGGGCCGGTCACCGGGGAGCTGTTTTTT.

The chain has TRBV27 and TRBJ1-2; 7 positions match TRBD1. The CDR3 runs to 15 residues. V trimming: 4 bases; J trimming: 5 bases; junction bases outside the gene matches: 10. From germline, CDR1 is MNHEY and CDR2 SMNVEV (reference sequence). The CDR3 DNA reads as TGTGCCAGCAGTTCTACCCTGGGACAGCTATATGGCTACACCTTC. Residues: CASSSTLGQLYGYTF.

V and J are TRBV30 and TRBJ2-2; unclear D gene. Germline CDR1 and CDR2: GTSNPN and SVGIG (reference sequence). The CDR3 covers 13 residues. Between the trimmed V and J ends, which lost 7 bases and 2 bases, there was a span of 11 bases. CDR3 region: CASSVINTGELFF. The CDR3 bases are TGTGCCTCATCGGTCATCAACACCGGGGAGCTGTTTTTT.

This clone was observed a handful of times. The CDR3: CASSKDRGPIEQYF. CDR3 sequence (DNA): TGTGCCAGCAGTAAAGACAGGGGGCCGATCGAGCAGTACTTC. The chain uses TRBV6-6 and TRBJ2-7; 10 bases line up with TRBD1. CDR1 MNHNY and CDR2 SVGAGI come from the germline V gene (reference sequence). V lost 5 bases and J lost 6; bases outside the gene matches: 7. The CDR3 is made up of 14 amino acids.

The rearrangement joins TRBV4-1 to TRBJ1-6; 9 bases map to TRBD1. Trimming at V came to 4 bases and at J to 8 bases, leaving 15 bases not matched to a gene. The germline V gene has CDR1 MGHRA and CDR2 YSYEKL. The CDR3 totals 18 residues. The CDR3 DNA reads TGCGCCAGCAGCCTAACACCAAGCGGACAGGGGACTGATTCACCCCTCCACTTT. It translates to CASSLTPSGQGTDSPLHF.

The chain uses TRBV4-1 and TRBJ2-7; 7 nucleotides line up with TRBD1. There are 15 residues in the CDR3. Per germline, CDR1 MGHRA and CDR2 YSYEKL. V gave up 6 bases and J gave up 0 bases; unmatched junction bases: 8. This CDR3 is CASRQTTGISYEQYF. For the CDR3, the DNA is TGCGCCAGCAGGCAAACGACAGGGATCTCCTACGAGCAGTACTTC.

CDR3 sequence (DNA): TGTGCCTCCCGGGGGGGGTTGAACACTGAAGCTTTCTTT. This sequence encodes CASRGGLNTEAFF. This chain uses TRBV10-3 with TRBJ1-1; possibly TRBD1 for D (5 bases). Germline assignment: CDR1 ENHRY and CDR2 SYGVKD. This CDR3 is built from 13 residues. V was pared by 11 bases and J by 0 bases, with 13 bases between.

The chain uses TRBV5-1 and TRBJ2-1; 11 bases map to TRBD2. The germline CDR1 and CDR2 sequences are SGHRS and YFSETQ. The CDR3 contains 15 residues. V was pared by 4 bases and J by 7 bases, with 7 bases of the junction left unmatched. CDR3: CASSERLAGLNEQFF. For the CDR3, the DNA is TGCGCCAGCAGCGAACGACTAGCGGGATTGAATGAGCAGTTCTTC.

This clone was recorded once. The CDR3 sequence is CASSLGLRYEQYF. As DNA, the CDR3 is TGTGCCAGCAGCTTGGGGCTCCGATACGAGCAGTACTTC. The chain combines TRBV5-4 with TRBJ2-7, with no clear D. The V and J ends lost 0 bases and 4 bases respectively, with 8 bases between them. Per the germline V gene, CDR1 is SGHNT and CDR2 is YYREEE (reference sequence). The CDR3 covers 13 residues. The variable domain in full, completed from reference TRBV5-4 and TRBJ2-7, reads ETGVTQSPTHLIKTRGQQVTLRCSSQSGHNTVSWYQQALGQGPQFIFQYYREEENGRGNFPPRFSGLQFPNYSSELNVNALELDDSALYLCASSLGLRYEQYFGPGTRLTVT.

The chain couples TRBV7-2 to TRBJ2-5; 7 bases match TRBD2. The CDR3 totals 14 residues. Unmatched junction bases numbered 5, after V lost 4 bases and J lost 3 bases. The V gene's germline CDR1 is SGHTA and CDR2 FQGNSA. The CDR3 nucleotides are TGTGCCAGCAGCTCCTGGACTAGAAAAGAGACCCAGTACTTC. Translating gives CASSSWTRKETQYF.

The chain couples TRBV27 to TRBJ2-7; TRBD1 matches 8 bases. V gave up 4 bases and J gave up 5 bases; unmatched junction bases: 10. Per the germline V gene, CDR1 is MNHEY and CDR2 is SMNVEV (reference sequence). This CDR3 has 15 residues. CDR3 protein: CASSWRAPDRDEQYF. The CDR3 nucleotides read TGTGCCAGCAGTTGGCGCGCCCCGGACAGGGACGAGCAGTACTTC.

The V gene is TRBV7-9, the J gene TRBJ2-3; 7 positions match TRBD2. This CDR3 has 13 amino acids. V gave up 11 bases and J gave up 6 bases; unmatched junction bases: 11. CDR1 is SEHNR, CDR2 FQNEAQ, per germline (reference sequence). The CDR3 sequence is CAGQGGLGDTQYF. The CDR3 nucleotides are TGTGCCGGCCAGGGAGGGTTGGGTGATACGCAGTATTTT.

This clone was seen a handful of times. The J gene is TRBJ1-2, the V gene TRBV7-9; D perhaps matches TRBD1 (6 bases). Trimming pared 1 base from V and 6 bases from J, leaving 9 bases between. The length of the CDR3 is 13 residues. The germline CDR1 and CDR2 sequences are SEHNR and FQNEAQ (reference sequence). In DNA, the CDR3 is TGTGCCAGCAGCTTAGGGACAGCTCATGGCTACACCTTC. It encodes CASSLGTAHGYTF.

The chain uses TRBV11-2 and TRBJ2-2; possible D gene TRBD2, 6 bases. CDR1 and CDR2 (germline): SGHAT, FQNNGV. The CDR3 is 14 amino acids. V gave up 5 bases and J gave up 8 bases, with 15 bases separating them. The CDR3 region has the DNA TGTGCCAGCAGCATACGGAGGGCTTCAGGGGAGCTGTTTTTT. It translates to CASSIRRASGELFF.

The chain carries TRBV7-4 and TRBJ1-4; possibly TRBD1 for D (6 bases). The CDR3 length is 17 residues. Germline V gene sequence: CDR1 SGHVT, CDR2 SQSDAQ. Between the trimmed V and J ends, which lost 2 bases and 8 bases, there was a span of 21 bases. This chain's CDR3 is CASSLSRVIRGMEKLFF. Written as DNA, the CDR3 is TGTGCCAGCAGCTTATCGCGGGTTATCAGGGGCATGGAAAAACTGTTTTTT.

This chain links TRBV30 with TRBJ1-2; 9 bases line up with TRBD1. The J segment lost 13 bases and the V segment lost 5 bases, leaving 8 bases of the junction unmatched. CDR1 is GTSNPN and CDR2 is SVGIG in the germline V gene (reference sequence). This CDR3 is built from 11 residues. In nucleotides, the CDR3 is TGTGCCTGGGCTGACAGGGGGTATCTCACCTTC. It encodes CAWADRGYLTF.

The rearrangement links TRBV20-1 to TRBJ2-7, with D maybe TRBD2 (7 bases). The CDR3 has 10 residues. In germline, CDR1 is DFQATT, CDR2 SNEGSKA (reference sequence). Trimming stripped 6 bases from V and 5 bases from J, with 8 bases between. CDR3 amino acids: CSAGGDEQYF. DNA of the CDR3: TGCAGTGCAGGGGGGGACGAGCAGTACTTC.

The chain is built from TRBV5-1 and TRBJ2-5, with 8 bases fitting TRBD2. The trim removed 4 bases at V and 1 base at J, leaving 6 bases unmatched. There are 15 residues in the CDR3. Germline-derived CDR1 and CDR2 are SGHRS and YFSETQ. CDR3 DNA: TGCGCCAGCAGCGATCTAGCGGGCAGCCAAGAGACCCAGTACTTC. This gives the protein CASSDLAGSQETQYF.

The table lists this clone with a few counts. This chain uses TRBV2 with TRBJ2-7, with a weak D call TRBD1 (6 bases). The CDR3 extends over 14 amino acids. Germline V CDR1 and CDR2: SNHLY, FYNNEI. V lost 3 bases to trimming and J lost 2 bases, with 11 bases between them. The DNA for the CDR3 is TGTGCCAGCAGTGAGGTACAGGGAACCTACGAGCAGTACTTC. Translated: CASSEVQGTYEQYF.

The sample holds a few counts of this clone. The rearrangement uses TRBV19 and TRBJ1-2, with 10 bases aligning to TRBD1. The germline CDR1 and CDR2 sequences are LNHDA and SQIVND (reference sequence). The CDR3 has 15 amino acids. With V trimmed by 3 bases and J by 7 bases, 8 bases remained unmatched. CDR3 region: CASSMPSGTGVGYTF. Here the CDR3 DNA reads TGTGCCAGTAGTATGCCGTCGGGGACAGGGGTTGGCTACACCTTC.

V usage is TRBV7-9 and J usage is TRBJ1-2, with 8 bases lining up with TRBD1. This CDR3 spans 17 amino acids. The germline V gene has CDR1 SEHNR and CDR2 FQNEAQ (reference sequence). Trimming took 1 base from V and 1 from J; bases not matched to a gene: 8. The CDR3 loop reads CASSLEIGQGGNYGYTF. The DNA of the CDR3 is TGTGCCAGCAGCTTAGAAATTGGACAGGGAGGTAACTATGGCTACACCTTC.

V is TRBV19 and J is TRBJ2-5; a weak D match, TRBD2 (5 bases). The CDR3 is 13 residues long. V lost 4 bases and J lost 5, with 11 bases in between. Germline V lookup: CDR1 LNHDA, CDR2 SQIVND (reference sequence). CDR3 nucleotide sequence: TGTGCCAGTAGTACGCTCCGCGGGGAGACCCAGTACTTC. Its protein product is CASSTLRGETQYF.

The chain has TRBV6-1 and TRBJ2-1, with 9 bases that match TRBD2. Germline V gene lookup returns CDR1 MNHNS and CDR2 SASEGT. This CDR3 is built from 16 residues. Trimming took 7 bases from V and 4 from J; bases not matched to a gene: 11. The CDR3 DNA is TGTGCCAGCACTGAGGGTGGGCTAGCGGGGTACAATGAGCAGTTCTTC. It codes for CASTEGGLAGYNEQFF.

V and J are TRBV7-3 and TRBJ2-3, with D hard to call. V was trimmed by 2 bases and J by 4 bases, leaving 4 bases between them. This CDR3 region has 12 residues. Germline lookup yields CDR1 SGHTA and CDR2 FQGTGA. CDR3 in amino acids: CASSLYPDTQYF. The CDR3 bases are TGTGCCAGCAGCTTATATCCAGATACGCAGTATTTT.

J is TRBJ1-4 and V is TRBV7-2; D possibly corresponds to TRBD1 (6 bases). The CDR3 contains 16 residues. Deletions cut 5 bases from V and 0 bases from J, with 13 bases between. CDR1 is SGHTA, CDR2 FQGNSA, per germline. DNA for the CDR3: TGTGCCAGCAGCCCGGACAGTTATGCAACTAATGAAAAACTGTTTTTT. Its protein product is CASSPDSYATNEKLFF.